This T cell receptor (beta chain) was identified during a study of OX40 agonist ivuxolimab in advanced cancers. Study-wide background: Ivuxolimab doses were 0.01, 0.1, 0.3, 1.5, 3 or 10 mg/kg every 2 weeks. Study-wide findings and caveats: Antigen specificity remained undetermined for the expanded peripheral T cells.

Assay: immunoSEQ multiplex PCR; the TCRdb copy retains only in-frame clones and omits some. Seen here are 37,000 or so clones, roughly 86% observed once, and the top ten hold under 2%. A remark on this clone: Its antigen remains unknown.

This sequence was found in an adult with an advanced solid tumor such as melanoma, head and neck, liver or kidney cancer. Specimen: CD4+ or CD8+ T cells sorted from blood, collected in a trial of the OX40 agonist ivuxolimab.

The CDR3 DNA is TGTGCCAGCAGCCCCAGGGGTGGGGATTCTCAGCCCCAGCATTTT. This translates into CASSPRGGDSQPQHF. This chain connects TRBV6-5 to TRBJ1-5; D is possibly TRBD1 (6 bases). Trimming stripped 6 bases from V and 6 bases from J, with 18 bases between. CDR1 and CDR2 from the germline V gene are MNHEY and SVGAGI. The CDR3 loop spans 15 amino acids.